What follows are 2 T cell receptor beta chains derived from one specimen sequenced in a study of CD8 T cells in Susac syndrome. A quantity of about 0.5 to 1 ug RNA underwent reverse transcription using random hexamers. TCRdb re-called the immunoSEQ multiplex PCR reads through MiXCR, storing one row per CDR3 protein. The sample lists about 300,000 distinct CDR3 sequences; 89% were seen once. The specimen sequenced was CD8+ T cells from PBMCs. These receptors were taken from a human donor with multiple sclerosis.

The chain couples TRBV7-9 to TRBJ2-3; 7 positions agree with TRBD2. This CDR3 spans 16 amino acids. CDR1 SEHNR and CDR2 FQNEAQ come from the germline V gene (reference sequence). V lost 0 bases and J lost 3; bases outside the gene matches: 6. The CDR3 sequence: CASSLAVGGITDTQYF. Written as DNA, the CDR3 is TGTGCCAGCAGCTTAGCGGTGGGGGGGATTACAGATACGCAGTATTTT.

V gene TRBV5-1 combines with J gene TRBJ2-3, with 7 bases aligning to TRBD2. V was pared by 4 bases and J by 4 bases, with 12 bases of the junction left unmatched. CDR1 is SGHRS, CDR2 YFSETQ, per germline. This CDR3 is 16 amino acids long. In DNA form, the CDR3 reads TGCGCCAGCAGCCAGGACCTGGCGGGAGTCGCAGATACGCAGTATTTT. Protein product: CASSQDLAGVADTQYF.